This T cell receptor beta chain was sequenced during a study of CD8 T cells in ankylosing spondylitis. Points from the study as a whole: Reported data indicate significant enrichment of disease-linked clones within matched ankylosing spondylitis synovial fluid. Typical of ankylosing spondylitis blood, it appeared, was a TCR beta motif of several highly homologous variants.

This CDR3 has 14 amino acids. Germline CDR1 is SGHTA and CDR2 is FQGNSA. V lost 5 bases and J lost 5, with 15 bases in between. A remark on this clonotype: Its antigen is as yet unknown.

5'-RACE, quantitative and with molecular barcodes, yielded the TCR beta libraries. TCRdb reprocessed the 5' RACE reads via MiXCR and lists one record per CDR3 protein. The sample lists 700,000 to 1,000,000 distinct CDR3 sequences; about 12% were seen once. The specimen sequenced was blood, either unsorted or a sorted T cell fraction (not recorded which). The source is a male donor with ankylosing spondylitis. This chain uses TRBV7-2 with TRBJ1-1; the D gene is possibly TRBD1 (6 bases). CDR3 loop: CASSLKGGSTEAFF. The CDR3 nucleotides are TGTGCCAGCAGCCTCAAGGGGGGCAGTACTGAAGCTTTCTTT. Variable domain in full (rest from reference TRBV7-2 and TRBJ1-1): GAGVSQSPSNKVTEKGKDVELRCDPISGHTALYWYRQSLGQGLEFLIYFQGNSAPDKSGLPSDRFSAERTGGSVSTLTIQRTQQEDSAVYLCASSLKGGSTEAFFGQGTRLTVV.